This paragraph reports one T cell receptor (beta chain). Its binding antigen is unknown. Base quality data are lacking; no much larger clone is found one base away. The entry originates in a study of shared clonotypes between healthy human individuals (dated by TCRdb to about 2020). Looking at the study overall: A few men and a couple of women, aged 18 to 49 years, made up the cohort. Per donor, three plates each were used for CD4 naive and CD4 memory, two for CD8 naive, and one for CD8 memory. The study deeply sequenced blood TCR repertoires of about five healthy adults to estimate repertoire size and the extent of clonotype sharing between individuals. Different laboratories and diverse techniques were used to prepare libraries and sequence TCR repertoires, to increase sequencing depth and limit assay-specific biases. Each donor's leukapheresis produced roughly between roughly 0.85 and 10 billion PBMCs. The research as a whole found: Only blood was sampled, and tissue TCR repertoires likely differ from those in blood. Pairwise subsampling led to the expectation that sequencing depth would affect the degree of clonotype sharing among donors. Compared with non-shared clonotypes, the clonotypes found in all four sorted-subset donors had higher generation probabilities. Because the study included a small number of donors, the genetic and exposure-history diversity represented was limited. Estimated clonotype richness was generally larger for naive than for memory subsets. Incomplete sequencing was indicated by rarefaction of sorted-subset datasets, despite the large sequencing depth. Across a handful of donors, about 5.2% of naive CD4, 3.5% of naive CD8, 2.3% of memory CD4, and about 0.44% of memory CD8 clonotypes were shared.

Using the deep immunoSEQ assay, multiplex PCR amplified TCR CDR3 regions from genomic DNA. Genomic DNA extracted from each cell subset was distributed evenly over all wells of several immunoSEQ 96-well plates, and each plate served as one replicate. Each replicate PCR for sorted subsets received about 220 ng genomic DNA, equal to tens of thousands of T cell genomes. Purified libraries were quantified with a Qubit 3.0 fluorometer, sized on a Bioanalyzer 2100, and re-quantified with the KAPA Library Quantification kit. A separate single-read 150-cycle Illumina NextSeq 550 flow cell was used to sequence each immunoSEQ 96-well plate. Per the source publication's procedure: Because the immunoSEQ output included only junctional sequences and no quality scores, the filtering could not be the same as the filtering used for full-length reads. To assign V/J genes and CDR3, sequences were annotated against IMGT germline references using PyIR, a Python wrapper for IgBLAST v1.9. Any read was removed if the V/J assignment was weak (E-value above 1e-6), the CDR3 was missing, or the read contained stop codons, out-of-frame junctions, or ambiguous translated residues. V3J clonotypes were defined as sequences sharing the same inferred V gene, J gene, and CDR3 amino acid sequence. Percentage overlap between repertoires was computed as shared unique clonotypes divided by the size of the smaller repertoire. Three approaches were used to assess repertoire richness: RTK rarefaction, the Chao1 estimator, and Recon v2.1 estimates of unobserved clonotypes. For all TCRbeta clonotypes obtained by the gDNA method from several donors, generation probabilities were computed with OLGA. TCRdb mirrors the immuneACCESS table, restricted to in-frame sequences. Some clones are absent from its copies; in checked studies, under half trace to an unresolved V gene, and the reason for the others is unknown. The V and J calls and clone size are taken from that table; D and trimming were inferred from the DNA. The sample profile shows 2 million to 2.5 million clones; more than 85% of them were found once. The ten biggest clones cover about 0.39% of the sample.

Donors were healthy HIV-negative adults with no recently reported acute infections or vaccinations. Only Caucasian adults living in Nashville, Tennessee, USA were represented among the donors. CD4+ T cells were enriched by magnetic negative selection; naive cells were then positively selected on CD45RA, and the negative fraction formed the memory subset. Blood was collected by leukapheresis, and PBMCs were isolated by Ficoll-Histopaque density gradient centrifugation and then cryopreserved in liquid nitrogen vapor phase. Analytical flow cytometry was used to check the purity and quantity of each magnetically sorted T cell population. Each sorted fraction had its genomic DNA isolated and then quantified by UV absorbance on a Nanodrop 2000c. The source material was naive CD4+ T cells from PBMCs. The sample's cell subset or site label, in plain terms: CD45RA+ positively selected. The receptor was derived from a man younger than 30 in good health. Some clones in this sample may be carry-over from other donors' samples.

The DNA reads as follows: TGTGCCAGCAGTCTACAGACCATGAGGGGCGAGACCCAGTACTTC. Translated, this gives CASSLQTMRGETQYF. The chain employs TRBV2 and TRBJ2-5; the D gene is tentatively TRBD1 or TRBD2, each matching 5 bases. According to the germline V gene, CDR1 reads SNHLY and CDR2 reads FYNNEI. V lost 5 bases and J lost 5 bases; the stretch between them is 18 bases long. Counted from cysteine to phenylalanine, this CDR3 has 15 amino acids. This entry keeps only the CDR3 DNA: 45 bases, framed from base 1.